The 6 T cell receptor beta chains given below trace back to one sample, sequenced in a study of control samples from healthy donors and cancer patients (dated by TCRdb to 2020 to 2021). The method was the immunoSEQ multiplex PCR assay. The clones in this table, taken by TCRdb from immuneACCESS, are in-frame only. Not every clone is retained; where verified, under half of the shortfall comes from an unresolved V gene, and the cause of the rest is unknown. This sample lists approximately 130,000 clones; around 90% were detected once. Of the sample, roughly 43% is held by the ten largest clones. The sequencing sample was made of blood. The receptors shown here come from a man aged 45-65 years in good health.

CDR3 sequence reads: CATSRDLQGKAFF. The CDR3 DNA reads TGTGCCACCAGCAGAGATTTGCAGGGGAAGGCTTTCTTT. The chain couples TRBV15 to TRBJ1-1; possibly TRBD1 for D (6 bases). Germline V gives CDR1 LNHNV, CDR2 YYDKDF (reference sequence). Trimming removed 0 bases from V and 11 bases from J, with 13 bases in between. The CDR3 has 13 residues.

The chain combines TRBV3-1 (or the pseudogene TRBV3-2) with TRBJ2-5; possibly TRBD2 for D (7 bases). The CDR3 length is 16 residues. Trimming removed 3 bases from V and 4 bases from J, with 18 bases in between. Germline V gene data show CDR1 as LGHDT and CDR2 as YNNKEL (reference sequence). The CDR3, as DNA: TGTGCCAGCAGCCACTCGAATCGGGGGGCCGCAGAGACCCAGTACTTC. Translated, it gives CASSHSNRGAAETQYF.

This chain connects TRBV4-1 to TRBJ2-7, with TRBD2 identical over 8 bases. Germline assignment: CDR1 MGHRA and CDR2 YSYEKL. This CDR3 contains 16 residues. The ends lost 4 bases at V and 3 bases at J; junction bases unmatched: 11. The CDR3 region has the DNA TGCGCCAGCAGCCCCCTTACTAGCGGTGAACTCTACGAGCAGTACTTC. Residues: CASSPLTSGELYEQYF.

The CDR3 sequence: CASSERRGPSNEQFF. The CDR3 nucleotides are TGTGCCAGCAGTGAACGGCGGGGGCCCAGCAATGAGCAGTTCTTC. V is TRBV2 and J is TRBJ2-1; tentative D call: TRBD2 (7 bases). Trimming cost V 2 bases and J 6 bases, with 14 bases left between them. The CDR3 has 15 residues. The germline V gene encodes CDR1 SNHLY and CDR2 FYNNEI. Drawing the rest from reference TRBV2 and TRBJ2-1, the complete variable domain is EPEVTQTPSHQVTQMGQEVILRCVPISNHLYFYWYRQILGQKVEFLVSFYNNEISEKSEIFDDQFSVERPDGSNFTLKIRSTKLEDSAMYFCASSERRGPSNEQFFGPGTRLTVL.

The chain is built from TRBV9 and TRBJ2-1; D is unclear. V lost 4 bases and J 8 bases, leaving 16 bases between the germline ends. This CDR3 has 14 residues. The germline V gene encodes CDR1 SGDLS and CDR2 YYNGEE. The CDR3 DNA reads TGTGCCAGCAGCACCCCTCCGCTCGGCCATGAGCAGTTCTTC. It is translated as CASSTPPLGHEQFF.

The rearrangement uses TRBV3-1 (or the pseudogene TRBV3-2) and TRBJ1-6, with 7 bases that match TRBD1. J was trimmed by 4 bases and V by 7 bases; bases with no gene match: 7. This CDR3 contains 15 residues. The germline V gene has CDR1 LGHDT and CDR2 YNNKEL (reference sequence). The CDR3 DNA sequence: TGTGCCAGCAACTCCCGGGACAGATATAATTCACCCCTCCACTTT. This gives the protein CASNSRDRYNSPLHF.